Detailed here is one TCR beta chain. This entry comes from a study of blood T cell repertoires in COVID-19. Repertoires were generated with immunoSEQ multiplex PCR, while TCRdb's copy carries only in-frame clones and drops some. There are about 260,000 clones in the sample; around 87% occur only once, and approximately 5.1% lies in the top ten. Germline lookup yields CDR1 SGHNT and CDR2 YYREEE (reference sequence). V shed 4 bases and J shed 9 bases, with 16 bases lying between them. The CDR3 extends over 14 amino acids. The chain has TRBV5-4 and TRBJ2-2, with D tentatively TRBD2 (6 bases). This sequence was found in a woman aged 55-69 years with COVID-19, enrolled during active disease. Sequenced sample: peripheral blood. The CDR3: CASSIGTHSRELFF. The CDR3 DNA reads TGTGCCAGCAGCATCGGGACTCATAGCCGGGAGCTGTTTTTT.